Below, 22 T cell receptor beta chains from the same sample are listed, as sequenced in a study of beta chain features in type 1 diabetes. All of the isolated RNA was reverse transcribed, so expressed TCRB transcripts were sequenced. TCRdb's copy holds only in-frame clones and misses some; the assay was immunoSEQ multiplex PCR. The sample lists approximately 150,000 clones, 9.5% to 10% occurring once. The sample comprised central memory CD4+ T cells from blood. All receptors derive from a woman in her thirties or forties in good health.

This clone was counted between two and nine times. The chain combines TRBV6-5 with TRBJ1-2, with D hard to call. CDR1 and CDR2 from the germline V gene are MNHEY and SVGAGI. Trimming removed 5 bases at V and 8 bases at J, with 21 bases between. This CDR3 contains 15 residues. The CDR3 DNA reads TGTGCCAGCAGTCTCCGAATGAATGCAGGTGGGGGCTACACCTTC. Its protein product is CASSLRMNAGGGYTF.

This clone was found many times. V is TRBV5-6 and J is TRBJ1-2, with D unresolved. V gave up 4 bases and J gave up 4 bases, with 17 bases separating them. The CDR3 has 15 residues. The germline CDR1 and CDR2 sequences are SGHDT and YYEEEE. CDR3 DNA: TGTGCCAGCAGCCCGGGTGAGAGGGAAGGCTATGGCTACACCTTC. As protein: CASSPGEREGYGYTF.

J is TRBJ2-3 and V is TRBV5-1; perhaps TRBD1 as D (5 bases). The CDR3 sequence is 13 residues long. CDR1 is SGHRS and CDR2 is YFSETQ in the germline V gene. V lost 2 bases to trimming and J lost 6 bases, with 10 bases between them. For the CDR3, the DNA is TGCGCCAGCAGCTTAGGGGCCGTCGATACGCAGTATTTT. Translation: CASSLGAVDTQYF. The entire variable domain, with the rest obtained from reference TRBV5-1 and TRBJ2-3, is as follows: KAGVTQTPRYLIKTRGQQVTLSCSPISGHRSVSWYQQTPGQGLQFLFEYFSETQRNKGNFPGRFSGRQFSNSRSEMNVSTLELGDSALYLCASSLGAVDTQYFGPGTRLTVL.

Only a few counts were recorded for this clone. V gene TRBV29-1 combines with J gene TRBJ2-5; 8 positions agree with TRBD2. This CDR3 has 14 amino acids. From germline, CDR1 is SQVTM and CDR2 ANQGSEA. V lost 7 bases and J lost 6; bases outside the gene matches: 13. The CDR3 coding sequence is TGCAGCGCTTCCGGGGGGGGTGGCGGAAAGACCCAGTACTTC. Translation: CSASGGGGGKTQYF.

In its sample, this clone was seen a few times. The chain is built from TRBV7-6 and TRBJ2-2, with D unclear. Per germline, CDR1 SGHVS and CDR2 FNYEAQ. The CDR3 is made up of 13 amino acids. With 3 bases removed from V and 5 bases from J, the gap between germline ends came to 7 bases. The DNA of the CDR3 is TGTGCCAGCAGCTTTATGAGGACCGGGGAGCTGTTTTTT. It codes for CASSFMRTGELFF. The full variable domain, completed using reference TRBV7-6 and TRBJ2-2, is GAGVSQSPRYKVTKRGQDVALRCDPISGHVSLYWYRQALGQGPEFLTYFNYEAQQDKSGLPNDRFSAERPEGSISTLTIQRTEQRDSAMYRCASSFMRTGELFFGEGSRLTVL.

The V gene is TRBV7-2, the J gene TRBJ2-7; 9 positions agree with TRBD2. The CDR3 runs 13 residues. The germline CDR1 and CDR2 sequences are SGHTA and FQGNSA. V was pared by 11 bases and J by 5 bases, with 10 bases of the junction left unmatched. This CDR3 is CACRRGGGDEQYF. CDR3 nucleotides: TGTGCCTGTCGGCGGGGGGGCGGCGACGAGCAGTACTTC.

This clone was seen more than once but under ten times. As DNA, the CDR3 is TGTGCCAGCTCACCTAATTCGCAGGGGGCCTATGGCTACACCTTC. It yields the protein CASSPNSQGAYGYTF. The chain combines TRBV18 with TRBJ1-2; 8 nucleotides match TRBD1. This CDR3 has 15 amino acids. V trimming: 3 bases; J trimming: 4 bases; junction bases outside the gene matches: 7. Germline assignment: CDR1 KGHSH and CDR2 LQKENI.

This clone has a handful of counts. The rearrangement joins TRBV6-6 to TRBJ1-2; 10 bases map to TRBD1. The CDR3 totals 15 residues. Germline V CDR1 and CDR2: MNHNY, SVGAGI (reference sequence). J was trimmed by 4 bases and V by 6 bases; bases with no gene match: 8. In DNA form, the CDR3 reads TGTGCCAGCAGGTCCCCGGGACAGGGGACCTATGGCTACACCTTC. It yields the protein CASRSPGQGTYGYTF.

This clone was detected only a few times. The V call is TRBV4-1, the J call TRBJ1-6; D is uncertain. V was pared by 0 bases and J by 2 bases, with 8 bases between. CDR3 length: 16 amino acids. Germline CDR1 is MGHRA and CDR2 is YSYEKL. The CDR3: CASSQDDIAYNSPLHF. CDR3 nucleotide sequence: TGCGCCAGCAGCCAAGACGACATCGCCTATAATTCACCCCTCCACTTT.

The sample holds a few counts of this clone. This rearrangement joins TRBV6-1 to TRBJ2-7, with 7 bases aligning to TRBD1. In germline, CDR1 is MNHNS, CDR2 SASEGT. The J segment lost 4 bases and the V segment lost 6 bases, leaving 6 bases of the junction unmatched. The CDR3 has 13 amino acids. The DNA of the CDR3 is TGTGCCAGCAGGGCCGGACAGGCATACGAGCAGTACTTC. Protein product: CASRAGQAYEQYF.

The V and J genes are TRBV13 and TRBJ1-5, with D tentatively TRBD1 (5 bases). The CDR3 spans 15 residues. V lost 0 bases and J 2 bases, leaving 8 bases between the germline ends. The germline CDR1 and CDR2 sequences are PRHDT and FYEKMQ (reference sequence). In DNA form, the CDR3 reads TGTGCCAGCAGCTTAGGGGGGCCGGGCAATCAGCCCCAGCATTTT. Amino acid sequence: CASSLGGPGNQPQHF.

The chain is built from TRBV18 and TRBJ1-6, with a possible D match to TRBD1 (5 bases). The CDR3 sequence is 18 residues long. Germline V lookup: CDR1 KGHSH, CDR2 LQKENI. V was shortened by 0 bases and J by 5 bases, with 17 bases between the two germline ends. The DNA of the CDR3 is TGTGCCAGCTCACCACCTATTGAGAGGGACTCTAATAATTCACCCCTCCACTTT. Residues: CASSPPIERDSNNSPLHF.

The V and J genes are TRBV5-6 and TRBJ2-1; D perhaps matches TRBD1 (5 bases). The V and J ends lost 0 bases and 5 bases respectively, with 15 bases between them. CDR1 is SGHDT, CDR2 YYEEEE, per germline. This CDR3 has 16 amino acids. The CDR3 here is CASSLGSGLRDNEQFF. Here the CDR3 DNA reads TGTGCCAGCAGCTTGGGGTCAGGGTTGCGCGACAATGAGCAGTTCTTC.

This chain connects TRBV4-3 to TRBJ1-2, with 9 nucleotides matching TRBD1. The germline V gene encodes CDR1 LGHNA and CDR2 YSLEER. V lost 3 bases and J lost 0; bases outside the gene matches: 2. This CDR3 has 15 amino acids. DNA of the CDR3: TGCGCCAGCAGCCACCGACAGGGGGCTAACTATGGCTACACCTTC. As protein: CASSHRQGANYGYTF.

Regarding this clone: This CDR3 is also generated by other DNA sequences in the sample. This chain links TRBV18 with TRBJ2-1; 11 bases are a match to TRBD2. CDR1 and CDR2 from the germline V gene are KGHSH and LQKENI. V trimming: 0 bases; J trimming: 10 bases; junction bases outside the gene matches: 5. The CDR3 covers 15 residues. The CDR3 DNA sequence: TGTGCCAGCTCACCACCTAGCGGGGGGGCTGGAGAGCAGTTCTTC. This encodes CASSPPSGGAGEQFF. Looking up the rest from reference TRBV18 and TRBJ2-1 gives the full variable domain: NAGVMQNPRHLVRRRGQEARLRCSPMKGHSHVYWYRQLPEEGLKFMVYLQKENIIDESGMPKERFSAEFPKEGPSILRIQQVVRGDSAAYFCASSPPSGGAGEQFFGPGTRLTVL.

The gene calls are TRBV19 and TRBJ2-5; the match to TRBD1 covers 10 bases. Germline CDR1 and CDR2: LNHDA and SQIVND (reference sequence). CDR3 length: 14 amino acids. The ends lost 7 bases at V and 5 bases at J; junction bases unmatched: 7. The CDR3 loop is CASKPGQGSETQYF. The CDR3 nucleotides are TGTGCCAGTAAGCCGGGACAGGGGAGCGAGACCCAGTACTTC. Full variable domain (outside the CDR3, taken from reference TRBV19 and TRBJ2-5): DGGITQSPKYLFRKEGQNVTLSCEQNLNHDAMYWYRQDPGQGLRLIYYSQIVNDFQKGDIAEGYSVSREKKESFPLTVTSAQKNPTAFYLCASKPGQGSETQYFGPGTRLLVL.

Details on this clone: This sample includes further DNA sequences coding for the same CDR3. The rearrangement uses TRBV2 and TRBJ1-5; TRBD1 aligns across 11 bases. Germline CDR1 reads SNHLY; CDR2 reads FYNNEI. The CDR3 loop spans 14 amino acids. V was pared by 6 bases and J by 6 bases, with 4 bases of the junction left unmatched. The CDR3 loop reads CASSGTGGSQPQHF. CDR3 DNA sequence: TGTGCCAGCAGCGGGACAGGGGGAAGTCAGCCCCAGCATTTT.

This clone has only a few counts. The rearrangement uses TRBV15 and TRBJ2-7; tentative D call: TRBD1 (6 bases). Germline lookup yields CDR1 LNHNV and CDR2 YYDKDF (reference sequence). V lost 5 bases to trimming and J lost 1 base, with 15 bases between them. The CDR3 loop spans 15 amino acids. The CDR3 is CATSGGQTTSYEQYF. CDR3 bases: TGTGCCACCAGCGGTGGACAGACTACTTCCTACGAGCAGTACTTC.

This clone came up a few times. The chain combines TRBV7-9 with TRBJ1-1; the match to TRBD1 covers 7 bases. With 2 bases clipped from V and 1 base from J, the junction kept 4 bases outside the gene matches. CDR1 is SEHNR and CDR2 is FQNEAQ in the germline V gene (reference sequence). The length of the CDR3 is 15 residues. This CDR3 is CASSLRRQGNTEAFF. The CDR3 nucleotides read TGTGCCAGCAGCTTACGGCGACAGGGGAACACTGAAGCTTTCTTT.

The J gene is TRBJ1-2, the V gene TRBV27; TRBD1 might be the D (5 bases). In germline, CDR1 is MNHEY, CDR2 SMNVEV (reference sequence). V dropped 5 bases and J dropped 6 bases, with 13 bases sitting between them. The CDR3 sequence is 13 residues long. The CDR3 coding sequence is TGTGCCAGCAGTCGGACAAGGCTCAATGGCTACACCTTC. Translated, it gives CASSRTRLNGYTF.

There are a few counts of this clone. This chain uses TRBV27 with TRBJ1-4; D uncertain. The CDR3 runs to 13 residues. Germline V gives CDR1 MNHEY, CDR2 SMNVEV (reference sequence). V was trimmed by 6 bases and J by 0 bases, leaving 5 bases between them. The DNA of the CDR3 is TGTGCCAGCAGCGCAGCAACTAATGAAAAACTGTTTTTT. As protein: CASSAATNEKLFF.

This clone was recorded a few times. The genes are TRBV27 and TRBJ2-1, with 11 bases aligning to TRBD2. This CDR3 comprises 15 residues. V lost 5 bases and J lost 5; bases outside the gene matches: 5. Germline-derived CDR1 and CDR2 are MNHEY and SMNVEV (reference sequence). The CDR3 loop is CASSRTSGRHNEQFF. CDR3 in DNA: TGTGCCAGCAGTAGGACTAGCGGGCGCCACAATGAGCAGTTCTTC.